The sequence of this TCR beta chain was determined in a study of blood T cells in healthy people across ages. Whole-study results and caveats: The lack of PBMC sorting stopped any conclusive naive versus antigen-experienced comparison.

It was with a sample-barcoded 5' primer and a J-beta primer mix that a second PCR of roughly 7 to 12 cycles was run. Using its own MiXCR run on the 5' RACE reads, TCRdb lists one record per CDR3 protein. The sample has about 1.1 million distinct CDR3 sequences; roughly two fifths are singletons. To note about this clonotype: Its antigen is unknown.

Healthy Caucasians from Russia aged about 6 to 90 served as donors. This receptor was obtained from a man aged 18 to 29 in good health. Sequencing input: blood.

CDR3 protein: CASSSPDRLRDYGYTF. The CDR3 nucleotides are TGTGCCAGCAGTTCACCTGATCGATTACGGGACTATGGCTACACCTTC. This chain joins TRBV6-2 or TRBV6-3 and TRBJ1-2; D gene uncertain. CDR1 is MNHEY, CDR2 SVGEGT, per germline. CDR3 size: 16 residues. V lost 4 bases and J 3 bases, leaving 18 bases between the germline ends.